This TCR beta chain was recovered during a study of ipilimumab plus nivolumab after autologous stem cell transplantation. Study as a whole: The DLBCL group included primary refractory and relapsed cases.

The protocol was immunoSEQ multiplex PCR, while the TCRdb copy is restricted to in-frame clones and leaves out a portion. Of tens of thousands of clones listed, about 86% are singletons. A single count supports this clone. Patients got ipilimumab 1 mg/kg beginning 14 to 28 days post-transplant. Germline CDR1 LGHNA, CDR2 YSLEER. V dropped 3 bases and J dropped 0; count of bases not matched to a gene: 9. The CDR3 length is 17 residues. The receptor's source is a male donor with diffuse large B-cell lymphoma. The chain couples TRBV4-3 to TRBJ1-1; 8 bases line up with TRBD1. The starting material was PBMCs, obtained in a trial of ipilimumab plus nivolumab as post-transplant consolidation. The CDR3 bases are TGCGCCAGCAGCCAGTTCGGACAGGGAGATTTGAACACTGAAGCTTTCTTT. Its protein product is CASSQFGQGDLNTEAFF.